This T cell receptor beta chain was captured in a study of cytomegalovirus exposure and HLA in healthy donors. Note on this clone: The antigen remains unidentified.

Germline V gene sequence: CDR1 KGHSH, CDR2 LQKENI. The CDR3 consists of 17 residues. Losses at the gene ends were 1 base for V and 2 bases for J; bases not matched to a gene: 9. Nominally healthy donors were sampled, though unrecorded immune exposures were likely. Notes on the study in general: An analysis was carried out at a later point. It showed that HLA-associated TCR beta chains were more clonally expanded than equally common non-associated chains.

Vbeta (60) and Jbeta (13) primers were used in the PCR. Authors' processing steps: About 11 million of the about 80 million unique TCR beta chains counted in a later analysis were shared. TCRdb's table, derived via immunoSEQ multiplex PCR, lists solely in-frame clones and lacks some. V, J and clone size were drawn from that table, and D and trimming were deduced from the DNA. The table has 110,000 or so clones, around three quarters seen once. The TCR comes from a woman aged 50 to 65 in good health and CMV-seropositive. What was sequenced was PBMCs. The V and J genes are TRBV18 and TRBJ2-3, with 7 nucleotides matching TRBD1. The CDR3 DNA follows: TGTGCCAGCTCACCACTGTGGTCCGGGACAGTCACAGATACGCAGTATTTT. Translation gives CASSPLWSGTVTDTQYF. The full variable domain, in which reference TRBV18 and TRBJ2-3 provide the parts outside the CDR3, is NAGVMQNPRHLVRRRGQEARLRCSPMKGHSHVYWYRQLPEEGLKFMVYLQKENIIDESGMPKERFSAEFPKEGPSILRIQQVVRGDSAAYFCASSPLWSGTVTDTQYFGPGTRLTVL.